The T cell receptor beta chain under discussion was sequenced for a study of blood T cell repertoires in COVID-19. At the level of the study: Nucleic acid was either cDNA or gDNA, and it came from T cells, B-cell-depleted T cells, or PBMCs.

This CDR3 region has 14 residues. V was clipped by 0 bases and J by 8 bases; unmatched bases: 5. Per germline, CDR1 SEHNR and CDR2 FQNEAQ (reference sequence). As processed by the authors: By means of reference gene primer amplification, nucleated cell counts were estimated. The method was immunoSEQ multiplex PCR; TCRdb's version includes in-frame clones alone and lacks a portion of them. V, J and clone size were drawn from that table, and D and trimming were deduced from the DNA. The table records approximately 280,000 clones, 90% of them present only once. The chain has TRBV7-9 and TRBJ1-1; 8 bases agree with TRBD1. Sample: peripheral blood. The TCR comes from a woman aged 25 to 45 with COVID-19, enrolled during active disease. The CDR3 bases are TGTGCCAGCAGCTTAGCCGGTGGGGACAGGGAAGCTTTCTTT. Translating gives CASSLAGGDREAFF.